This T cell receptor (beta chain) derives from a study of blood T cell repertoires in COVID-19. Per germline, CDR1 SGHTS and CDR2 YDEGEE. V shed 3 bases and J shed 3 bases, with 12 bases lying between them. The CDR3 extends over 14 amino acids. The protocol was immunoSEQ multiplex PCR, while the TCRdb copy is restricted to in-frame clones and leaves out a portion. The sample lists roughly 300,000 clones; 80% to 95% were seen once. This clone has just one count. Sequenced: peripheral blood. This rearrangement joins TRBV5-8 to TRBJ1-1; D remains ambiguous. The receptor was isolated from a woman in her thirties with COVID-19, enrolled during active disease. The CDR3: CASSSHGRDTEAFF. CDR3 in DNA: TGTGCCAGCAGCTCCCACGGGAGGGACACTGAAGCTTTCTTT. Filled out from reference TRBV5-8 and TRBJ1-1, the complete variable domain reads EAGVTQSPTHLIKTRGQQATLRCSPISGHTSVYWYQQALGLGLQFLLWYDEGEERNRGNFPPRFSGRQFPNYSSELNVNALELEDSALYLCASSSHGRDTEAFFGQGTRLTVV.